Listed below are T cell receptor beta chains from one sample, sequenced in a study of T-cell memory formation after mild COVID-19. TCRdb fed the 5' RACE reads into MiXCR, producing one record per CDR3 protein. The sample consists of hundreds of thousands of distinct CDR3 sequences, less than 25% of them appearing once. Sequencing input: PBMCs or a T cell subset sorted from them (not recorded which). The receptors come from an adult woman who had mild COVID-19 (a few samples of this study predate the infection). Cell type and time point are not known. CDR3s include the opening cysteine and the closing phenylalanine or tryptophan. The D gene is left open where the match is weak. The size of a clone is reported for some rows only, either as once, few or many, or as a class for expanded clones.

j_gene | d_gene | abundance | v_gene | CDR3nt | CDR3aa
TRBJ2-7 | NA | many | TRBV5-1 | TGCGCCAGCAGCGATCAGGGGGGGTCCTACGAGCAGTACTTC | CASSDQGGSYEQYF
TRBJ2-7 | TRBD2 | few | TRBV25-1 | TGTGCCAGCAGTGACCCGGGGGGGCGGTCACTCTACGAGCAGTACTTC | CASSDPGGRSLYEQYF
TRBJ1-1 | NA | few | TRBV21-1 | TGTGCCAGCAGCAATCAGGGGTTTCGAACTGAAGCTTTCTTT | CASSNQGFRTEAFF
TRBJ1-2 | NA | NA | TRBV13 | TGTGCCAGCAGCTCCGGCCAGGGCCGGGGTGGCTACACCTTC | CASSSGQGRGGYTF
TRBJ2-1 | NA | NA | TRBV24-1 | TGTGCCACCAGTGACCCGATTTCCTACAATGAGCAGTTCTTC | CATSDPISYNEQFF
TRBJ2-7 | TRBD2 | once | TRBV5-4 | TGTGCCAGCAGCCCAACCGGGACTAGCGGCTCCTACGAGCAGTACTTC | CASSPTGTSGSYEQYF
TRBJ2-1 | NA | few | TRBV6-5 | TGTGCCAGCAGTTATGACCCCCACTACAATGAGCAGTTCTTC | CASSYDPHYNEQFF
TRBJ2-6 | TRBD1 | NA | TRBV12-3/TRBV12-4 | TGTGCCAGCACCCCACCCCGGGACAGGGGGCGCGGGGCCAACGTCCTGACTTTC | CASTPPRDRGRGANVLTF
TRBJ1-1 | NA | few | TRBV29-1 | TGCAGCGTTGAAGATCTGGGACGCCCTAGGAGCACTGAAGCTTTCTTT | CSVEDLGRPRSTEAFF
TRBJ1-1 | NA | few | TRBV7-2 | TGTGCCAGCAGCTTGAAACAGTTGAACACTGAAGCTTTCTTT | CASSLKQLNTEAFF
TRBJ2-2 | TRBD1 | NA | TRBV9 | TGTGCCAGCAGCGTAAGTTCTCAGGGGGCACTCACCGGGGAGCTGTTTTTT | CASSVSSQGALTGELFF
TRBJ2-1 | TRBD1 | few | TRBV5-4 | TGTGCCAGCAGCTTGACTCAGGGGGTGGCACATGAGCAGTTCTTC | CASSLTQGVAHEQFF
TRBJ2-3 | NA | few | TRBV7-3 | TGTGCCAGCAGCTTAAAGGGAGATACGCAGTATTTT | CASSLKGDTQYF
TRBJ2-5 | TRBD1 | few | TRBV24-1 | TGTGCCACCAGTGCCCCCGGGACAGGGTACCAAGAGACCCAGTACTTC | CATSAPGTGYQETQYF
TRBJ2-2 | TRBD1 | few | TRBV6-4 | TGTGCCAGCAGTATACAACCGGGACAGGGCAACACCGGGGAGCTGTTTTTT | CASSIQPGQGNTGELFF
TRBJ2-1 | NA | few | TRBV14 | TGTGCCAGCAGCCAAGATTATCGGAGTTTCAATGAGCAGTTCTTC | CASSQDYRSFNEQFF
TRBJ1-5 | NA | few | TRBV5-6 | TGTGCCAGCAGCTTGATTTGGGAGCAGCAACAGCCCCAGCATTTT | CASSLIWEQQQPQHF
TRBJ1-2 | NA | NA | TRBV9 | TGTGCCAGCAGCCTAGAAGAGAACTATGGCTACACCTTC | CASSLEENYGYTF
TRBJ2-4 | NA | NA | TRBV19 | TGTGCCAGTAGTGCCCGGGGACACGAAAACATTCAGTACTTC | CASSARGHENIQYF
TRBJ2-1 | TRBD2 | NA | TRBV15 | TGTGCCACCAGCAGAGATGGGGACTACGCTGAGCAGTTCTTC | CATSRDGDYAEQFF
TRBJ1-2 | TRBD1 | few | TRBV5-1 | TGCGCCAGCAGCCCCGACAGGGTTGGTGGAGGCTACACCTTC | CASSPDRVGGGYTF
TRBJ2-3 | NA | NA | TRBV7-9 | TGTGCAGGGGGACGGTCCAGCACAGATACGCAGTATTTT | CAGGRSSTDTQYF
TRBJ1-3 | NA | NA | TRBV2 | TGTGCCAGCAGTATGGGAGGTCCTAACTCTGGAAACACCATATATTTT | CASSMGGPNSGNTIYF
TRBJ2-1 | TRBD2 | few | TRBV5-1 | TGCGCCAGCAGCTTGGCAATTACTAGCGGGAGGTTTAGCAATGAGCAGTTCTTC | CASSLAITSGRFSNEQFF
TRBJ2-3 | NA | NA | TRBV7-2 | TGTGCCAGCAGCCCCCTTGAAAGGAGGTGGGATACGCAGTATTTT | CASSPLERRWDTQYF
TRBJ2-3 | NA | few | TRBV7-3 | TGTGCCAGCAGCCCGATACTCGGAGATACGCAGTATTTT | CASSPILGDTQYF
TRBJ2-3 | TRBD2 | NA | TRBV7-6 | TGTGCCAGCAGCTTTATACTAGCGGAGTTCACAGATACGCAGTATTTT | CASSFILAEFTDTQYF
TRBJ1-2 | TRBD1 | few | TRBV5-1 | TGCGCCAGCAGCGTTGGACAGGGGGCGCAAGCCTATGGCTACACCTTC | CASSVGQGAQAYGYTF
TRBJ2-7 | NA | NA | TRBV9 | TGTGCCAGCAGCGTAGGCAGCGGAGACTACGAGCAGTACTTC | CASSVGSGDYEQYF
TRBJ1-5 | NA | NA | TRBV2 | TGTGCCAGCAGTGGTTTGAGGGTTGGTCAGCCCCAGCATTTT | CASSGLRVGQPQHF
TRBJ1-1 | NA | NA | TRBV20-1 | TGCAGTGCTAGCGTCCATCTCGGGGGCACTGAAGCTTTCTTT | CSASVHLGGTEAFF
TRBJ1-4 | NA | few | TRBV2 | TGTGCCAGCAGCTTATCGGGTCTCATGAACGAAAAACTGTTTTTT | CASSLSGLMNEKLFF
TRBJ2-6 | NA | few | TRBV6-6 | TGTGCCAGTACGCCAACAGGGACCGGGGCCAACGTCCTGACTTTC | CASTPTGTGANVLTF